This entry lists 7 T cell receptor beta chains sequenced from one sample in a study of T-cell reconstitution after alpha-beta-depleted transplantation in children. Construction of the TCRbeta library involved unique molecular identifiers. Using its own MiXCR run on the PCR reads, TCRdb lists one record per CDR3 protein. The repertoire holds around 490,000 distinct CDR3 sequences, more than 9.5% seen once, with 11% to 15% in the top ten. The sample in question was PBMCs, mostly from graft donor cells, obtained 180 days after TCRalphabeta/CD19-depleted stem cell transplant. Receptor source: a female patient under 10 years old who had a stem cell transplant for aplastic anemia, so the T cells may come from the graft donor.

The chain has TRBV12-3 or TRBV12-4 and TRBJ1-4; D remains ambiguous. V was trimmed by 1 base and J by 10 bases, leaving 10 bases between them. This CDR3 is built from 13 residues. CDR3 protein: CASSLDRVGKLFF. DNA of the CDR3: TGTGCCAGCAGTTTAGACCGGGTTGGAAAACTGTTTTTT.

This clonotype showed up just a few times. The chain employs TRBV29-1 and TRBJ2-7, with D possibly being TRBD1 (5 bases). V gave up 4 bases and J gave up 2 bases, with 6 bases separating them. CDR1 and CDR2 (germline): SQVTM, ANQGSEA. This CDR3 is built from 11 residues. The CDR3 is CSVGQTYEQYF. In DNA form, the CDR3 reads TGCAGCGTTGGACAGACCTACGAGCAGTACTTC.

This clonotype has a handful of counts. The chain is built from TRBV5-1 and TRBJ2-1; the match to TRBD1 covers 7 bases. Germline V lookup: CDR1 SGHRS, CDR2 YFSETQ. Trimming at V came to 6 bases and at J to 9 bases, leaving 9 bases not matched to a gene. The CDR3 has 13 amino acids. The CDR3 DNA is TGCGCCAGCAATTGGGACAGAGGGAGTGAGCAGTTCTTC. Translated: CASNWDRGSEQFF.

J is TRBJ2-3 and V is TRBV20-1; TRBD2 aligns across 7 bases. The CDR3 consists of 15 residues. V was clipped by 5 bases and J by 3 bases; unmatched bases: 11. In germline, CDR1 is DFQATT, CDR2 SNEGSKA (reference sequence). The CDR3 nucleotides are TGCAGTGCTGGGGTGATTTCTAGCGGAACAGATACGCAGTATTTT. Protein sequence: CSAGVISSGTDTQYF.

This clonotype came up many times. The chain joins TRBV3-1 to TRBJ2-7; 7 bases are shared with TRBD1. The ends lost 4 bases at V and 2 bases at J; junction bases unmatched: 5. Germline CDR1 LGHDT, CDR2 YNNKEL (reference sequence). This CDR3 comprises 14 residues. In DNA, the CDR3 is TGTGCCAGCAGCCCTCGACAGGGCCCCTACGAGCAGTACGTC. This sequence encodes CASSPRQGPYEQYV.

A few counts support this clonotype. The rearrangement joins TRBV18 to TRBJ2-1; 9 nucleotides line up with TRBD2. Losses at the gene ends were 0 bases for V and 1 base for J; bases not matched to a gene: 1. This CDR3 is 16 amino acids long. CDR1 is KGHSH, CDR2 LQKENI, per germline. The CDR3 DNA reads TGTGCCAGCTCACCACCCCTAGCGGGATCCTACAATGAGCAGTTCTTC. Residues: CASSPPLAGSYNEQFF.

This clonotype has just a few counts. V gene TRBV11-3 combines with J gene TRBJ2-1; D call uncertain. In germline, CDR1 is SGHNT, CDR2 YENEEA. The CDR3 contains 13 residues. Trimming removed 5 bases at V and 3 bases at J, with 8 bases between. In DNA, the CDR3 is TGTGCCAGCAGCCCATACGGCTACAATGAGCAGTTCTTC. It yields the protein CASSPYGYNEQFF.